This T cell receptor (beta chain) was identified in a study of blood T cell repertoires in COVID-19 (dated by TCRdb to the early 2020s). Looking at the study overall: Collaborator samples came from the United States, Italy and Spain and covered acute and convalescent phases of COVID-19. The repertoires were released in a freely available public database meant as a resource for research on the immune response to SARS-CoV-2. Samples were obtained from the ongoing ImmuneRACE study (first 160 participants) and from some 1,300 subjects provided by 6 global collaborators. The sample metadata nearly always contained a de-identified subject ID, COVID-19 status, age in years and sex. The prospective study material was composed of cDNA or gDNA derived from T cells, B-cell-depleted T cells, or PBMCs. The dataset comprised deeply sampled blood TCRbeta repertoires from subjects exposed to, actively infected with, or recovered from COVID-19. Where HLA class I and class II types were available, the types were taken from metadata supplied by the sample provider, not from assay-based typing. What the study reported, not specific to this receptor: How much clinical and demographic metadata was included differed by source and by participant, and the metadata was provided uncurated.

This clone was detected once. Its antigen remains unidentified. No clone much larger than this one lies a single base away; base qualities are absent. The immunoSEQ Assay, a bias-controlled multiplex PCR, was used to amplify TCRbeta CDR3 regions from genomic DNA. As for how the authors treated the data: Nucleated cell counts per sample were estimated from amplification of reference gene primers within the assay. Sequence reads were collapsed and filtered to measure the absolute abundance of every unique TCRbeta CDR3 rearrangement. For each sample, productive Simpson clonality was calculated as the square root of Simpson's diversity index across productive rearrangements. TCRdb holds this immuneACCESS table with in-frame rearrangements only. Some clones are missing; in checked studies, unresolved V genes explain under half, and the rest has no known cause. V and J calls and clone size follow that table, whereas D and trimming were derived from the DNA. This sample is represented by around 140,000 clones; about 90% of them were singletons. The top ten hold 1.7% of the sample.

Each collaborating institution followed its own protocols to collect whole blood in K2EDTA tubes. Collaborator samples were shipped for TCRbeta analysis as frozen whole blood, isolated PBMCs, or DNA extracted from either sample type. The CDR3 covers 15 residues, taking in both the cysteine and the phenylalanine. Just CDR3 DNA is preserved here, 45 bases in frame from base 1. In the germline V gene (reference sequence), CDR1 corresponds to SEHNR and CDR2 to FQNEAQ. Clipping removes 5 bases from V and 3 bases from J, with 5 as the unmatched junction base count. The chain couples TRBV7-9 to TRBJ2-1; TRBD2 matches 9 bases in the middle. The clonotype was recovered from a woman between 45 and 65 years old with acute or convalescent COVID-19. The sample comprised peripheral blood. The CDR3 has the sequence CASSPRLADYNEQFF. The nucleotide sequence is TGTGCCAGCAGCCCTCGACTAGCGGACTACAATGAGCAGTTCTTC.